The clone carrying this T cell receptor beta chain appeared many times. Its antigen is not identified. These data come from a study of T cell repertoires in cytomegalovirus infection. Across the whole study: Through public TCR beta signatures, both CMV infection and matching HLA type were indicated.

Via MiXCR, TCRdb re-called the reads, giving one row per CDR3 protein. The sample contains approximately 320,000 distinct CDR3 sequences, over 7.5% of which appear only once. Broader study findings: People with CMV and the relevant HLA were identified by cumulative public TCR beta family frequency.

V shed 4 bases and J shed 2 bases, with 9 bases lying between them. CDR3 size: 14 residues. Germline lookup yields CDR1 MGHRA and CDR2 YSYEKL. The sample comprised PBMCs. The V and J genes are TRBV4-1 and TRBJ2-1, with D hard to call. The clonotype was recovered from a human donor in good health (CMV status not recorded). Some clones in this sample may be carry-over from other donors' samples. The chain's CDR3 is CASSLLTTYNEQFF. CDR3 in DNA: TGCGCCAGCAGCCTCCTGACAACCTACAATGAGCAGTTCTTC.